The 27 T cell receptor beta chains below were found in one sample sequenced in a study of T-cell reconstitution after alpha-beta-depleted transplantation in children. As it was prepared, the TCRbeta library received unique molecular identifiers. TCRdb analysed the PCR reads with MiXCR anew, one entry per CDR3 protein. The data show around 960,000 distinct CDR3 sequences, with under 30% seen just once and more than 25% held by the top ten. The sample was PBMCs, mostly from graft donor cells, taken 360 days after TCRalphabeta/CD19-depleted stem cell transplant. These receptors originate from a boy younger than two who had a stem cell transplant for SCID, so the T cells may come from the graft donor.

The chain links TRBV3-1 to TRBJ2-3; D gene unclear. Germline V lookup: CDR1 LGHDT, CDR2 YNNKEL (reference sequence). The V and J ends lost 0 bases and 6 bases respectively, with 10 bases between them. The CDR3 loop spans 14 amino acids. The CDR3 is CASSQEGMGDTQYF. Here the CDR3 DNA reads TGTGCCAGCAGCCAAGAGGGAATGGGGGATACGCAGTATTTT.

This chain joins TRBV29-1 and TRBJ2-1, with D possibly TRBD2 on 5 matching bases. The V gene lost 6 bases and the J gene lost 6 bases, with 15 bases spanning the gap. The CDR3 is 13 amino acids. The germline V gene encodes CDR1 SQVTM and CDR2 ANQGSEA. The CDR3 reads CSVRARGSNEQFF. CDR3 nucleotides: TGCAGCGTGAGGGCCCGGGGTTCCAATGAGCAGTTCTTC.

This clonotype has a handful of counts. The rearrangement joins TRBV2 to TRBJ2-7, with 8 bases identical to TRBD1. Per the germline V gene, CDR1 is SNHLY and CDR2 is FYNNEI. V lost 1 base, J lost 0 bases, and 5 bases stayed unmatched. The CDR3 sequence is 16 residues long. This CDR3 is CASSEVVGQGSYEQYF. The CDR3 nucleotides are TGTGCCAGCAGTGAAGTGGTTGGACAGGGCTCCTACGAGCAGTACTTC.

V gene TRBV5-1 combines with J gene TRBJ2-5; D uncertain. The CDR3 spans 15 residues. Germline V CDR1 and CDR2: SGHRS, YFSETQ. V was pared by 0 bases and J by 5 bases, with 14 bases between. In DNA form, the CDR3 reads TGCGCCAGCAGCTTGGCCGACGAGATATGGGAGACCCAGTACTTC. Translation gives CASSLADEIWETQYF.

CDR3 coding DNA: TGTGGTACGCGGGCCAGGCCAAATGAAAAACTGTTTTTT. It translates to CGTRARPNEKLFF. The rearrangement links TRBV2 to TRBJ1-4; no reliable D call. The CDR3 is made up of 13 amino acids. Germline CDR1 reads SNHLY; CDR2 reads FYNNEI.

This clonotype was detected only a few times. The chain employs TRBV5-1 and TRBJ2-1, with 8 bases identical to TRBD1. Germline V CDR1 and CDR2: SGHRS, YFSETQ. The CDR3 is made up of 12 amino acids. V gave up 0 bases and J gave up 10 bases; unmatched junction bases: 0. This chain's CDR3 is CASSLGDREQFF. As DNA, the CDR3 is TGCGCCAGCAGCTTGGGGGACAGGGAGCAGTTCTTC. Supplemented by reference TRBV5-1 and TRBJ2-1, the full variable domain reads KAGVTQTPRYLIKTRGQQVTLSCSPISGHRSVSWYQQTPGQGLQFLFEYFSETQRNKGNFPGRFSGRQFSNSRSEMNVSTLELGDSALYLCASSLGDREQFFGPGTRLTVL.

The sample holds a few counts of this clonotype. The chain employs TRBV5-1 and TRBJ2-7; D is perhaps TRBD1 (6 bases). Germline V gene data show CDR1 as SGHRS and CDR2 as YFSETQ. CDR3 length equals 14 residues. Trimming took off 2 bases at V and 6 bases at J, with 15 bases between the two ends. DNA of the CDR3: TGCGCCAGCAGCTTCTCAGACAGGCCAGCCGAGCAGTACTTC. It yields the protein CASSFSDRPAEQYF.

In this sample, this clonotype turned up a few times. J is TRBJ2-2 and V is TRBV12-3 or TRBV12-4; 7 bases match TRBD1. This CDR3 has 15 amino acids. V dropped 7 bases and J dropped 6; count of bases not matched to a gene: 11. The CDR3 spells CASTVQGSSSGELFF. CDR3 DNA sequence: TGTGCCAGCACGGTACAGGGGTCATCTTCCGGGGAGCTGTTTTTT.

The V call is TRBV3-1, the J call TRBJ2-5; 7 bases map to TRBD2. V dropped 2 bases and J dropped 5; count of bases not matched to a gene: 8. The CDR3 totals 15 residues. Germline V gives CDR1 LGHDT, CDR2 YNNKEL (reference sequence). CDR3 loop: CASSQYQRGGETQYF. In DNA, the CDR3 is TGTGCCAGCAGCCAATACCAGCGGGGTGGGGAGACCCAGTACTTC.

V is TRBV6-4 and J is TRBJ2-1; TRBD1 matches at 7 bases. The CDR3 has 14 amino acids. V shed 6 bases and J 2 bases; nucleotides not matched to a gene: 4. Germline CDR1 is MRHNA and CDR2 is SNTAGT. The CDR3 sequence: CASRRDSTYNEQFF. The DNA for the CDR3 is TGTGCCAGCAGAAGGGACAGTACCTACAATGAGCAGTTCTTC.

The chain is built from TRBV30 and TRBJ2-5; D is ambiguous. There are 11 residues in the CDR3. Trimming cost V 1 base and J 4 bases, with 4 bases left between them. Per the germline V gene, CDR1 is GTSNPN and CDR2 is SVGIG (reference sequence). CDR3 coding DNA: TGTGCCTGGAGTGCCTTAGAGACCCAGTACTTC. Residues: CAWSALETQYF. The full variable domain, completed using reference TRBV30 and TRBJ2-5, is SQTIHQWPATLVQPVGSPLSLECTVEGTSNPNLYWYRQAAGRGLQLLFYSVGIGQISSEVPQNLSASRPQDRQFILSSKKLLLSDSGFYLCAWSALETQYFGPGTRLLVL.

There are a few counts of this clonotype. The J gene is TRBJ2-1, the V gene TRBV4-2; D might be TRBD1 (5 bases). V was shortened by 4 bases and J by 5 bases, with 12 bases between the two germline ends. The CDR3 spans 14 residues. Germline V gives CDR1 LGHNA, CDR2 YNFKEQ. The CDR3 loop reads CASSLRTRDNEQFF. For the CDR3, the DNA is TGTGCCAGCAGCCTGAGGACAAGGGACAATGAGCAGTTCTTC.

This sequence joins TRBV29-1 and TRBJ2-4; a possible D gene is TRBD2 (6 bases). The germline V gene has CDR1 SQVTM and CDR2 ANQGSEA. CDR3 length equals 13 residues. The V gene lost 6 bases and the J gene lost 0 bases, with 9 bases spanning the gap. CDR3 sequence reads: CSVTGVAKNIQYF. The DNA for the CDR3 is TGCAGCGTGACGGGGGTAGCCAAAAACATTCAGTACTTC.

The chain uses TRBV4-1 and TRBJ2-3; D gene ambiguous. The V and J ends lost 4 bases and 4 bases respectively, with 15 bases between them. CDR1 is MGHRA and CDR2 is YSYEKL in the germline V gene. The CDR3 length is 15 residues. Here the CDR3 DNA reads TGCGCCAGCAGCCGATCCCCCGGCCAGCCAGATACGCAGTATTTT. This translates into CASSRSPGQPDTQYF.

This clonotype was picked up a small number of times. The chain joins TRBV20-1 to TRBJ2-7; the D is unclear. The CDR3 is 15 residues long. Trimming left V 2 bases short and J 2 bases short, with 16 bases between. CDR1 is DFQATT, CDR2 SNEGSKA, per germline (reference sequence). The CDR3 reads CSARSGSTYPYEQYF. The DNA for the CDR3 is TGCAGTGCTAGATCTGGGTCAACTTACCCCTACGAGCAGTACTTC.

This clonotype came up a few times. V is TRBV5-1 and J is TRBJ2-1, with D uncertain. The CDR3 is 13 amino acids. Looked up from germline, CDR1 is SGHRS and CDR2 is YFSETQ. Trimming took 7 bases from V and 8 from J, leaving 16 bases between them. The CDR3 DNA reads as TGCGCCAGCCGAGCGAGCGCTAGTGATGAGCAGTTCTTC. This codes for CASRASASDEQFF.

This clonotype has just a few counts. The CDR3, as DNA: TGCAGTGCTCGACTGGGGGAAAAACTGTTTTTT. Residues: CSARLGEKLFF. The rearrangement joins TRBV20-1 to TRBJ1-4; no definite D call. The germline gives CDR1 DFQATT, CDR2 SNEGSKA (reference sequence). This CDR3 has 11 amino acids. V was cut by 5 bases and J by 8 bases, with 9 bases left in between.

The chain employs TRBV29-1 and TRBJ2-7; D gene ambiguous. The CDR3 covers 13 residues. Germline-derived CDR1 and CDR2 are SQVTM and ANQGSEA. The germline V and J ends were trimmed by 6 bases and 0 bases, with 12 bases remaining between them. The CDR3 here is CSVTTQSSYEQYF. The CDR3 region has the DNA TGCAGCGTCACGACACAAAGCTCCTACGAGCAGTACTTC.

This clonotype was seen more than once but under ten times. J is TRBJ2-2 and V is TRBV5-1, with 7 bases that match TRBD1. The CDR3 runs to 14 residues. Per germline, CDR1 SGHRS and CDR2 YFSETQ. Trimming at V came to 2 bases and at J to 5 bases, leaving 3 bases not matched to a gene. This CDR3 reads CASSFDRATGELFF. The CDR3 DNA reads TGCGCCAGCAGCTTTGACAGGGCTACCGGGGAGCTGTTTTTT.

This clonotype was counted only a few times. This rearrangement joins TRBV12-3 or TRBV12-4 to TRBJ1-5, with D unclear. The CDR3 is 13 amino acids. Trimming shortened V by 6 bases and J by 4 bases, and 10 bases separated the two germline ends. The CDR3 nucleotides read TGTGCCAGCAGACAGAATGGGAATCAGCCCCAGCATTTT. Amino acids: CASRQNGNQPQHF.

The gene calls are TRBV29-1 and TRBJ2-1; D perhaps matches TRBD2 (5 bases). From germline, CDR1 is SQVTM and CDR2 ANQGSEA. The CDR3 is 12 residues long. The germline V and J ends were trimmed by 1 base and 8 bases, with 9 bases remaining between them. CDR3 residues: CSVEGLAYEQFF. The CDR3 bases are TGCAGCGTTGAAGGGCTAGCTTATGAGCAGTTCTTC.

This clonotype has just a few counts. V is TRBV20-1 and J is TRBJ2-3, with D perhaps matching TRBD1 (6 bases). V lost 6 bases and J 6 bases, leaving 22 bases between the germline ends. CDR3 length equals 15 residues. The germline V gene has CDR1 DFQATT and CDR2 SNEGSKA (reference sequence). The CDR3, as DNA: TGCAGTGCACACAACTGGGGACAACCGGTGGATACGCAGTATTTT. Its translation is CSAHNWGQPVDTQYF.

The chain uses TRBV7-9 and TRBJ2-7, with D tentatively TRBD1 (5 bases). CDR1 and CDR2 (germline): SEHNR, FQNEAQ (reference sequence). Trimming shortened V by 1 base and J by 3 bases, and 10 bases separated the two germline ends. CDR3 length equals 14 residues. The CDR3 loop is CASSLDRTYYEQYF. The DNA for the CDR3 is TGTGCCAGCAGCTTAGACAGGACCTACTACGAGCAGTACTTC. Combining the CDR3 with reference TRBV7-9 and TRBJ2-7 gives the whole variable domain DTGVSQNPRHKITKRGQNVTFRCDPISEHNRLYWYRQTLGQGPEFLTYFQNEAQLEKSRLLSDRFSAERPKGSFSTLEIQRTEQGDSAMYLCASSLDRTYYEQYFGPGTRLTVT.

This chain links TRBV7-3 with TRBJ2-5, with 8 positions matching TRBD2. Germline trimming cut 2 bases from V and 9 bases from J; bases unmatched to any gene: 8. The CDR3 has 14 amino acids. Germline V gene data show CDR1 as SGHTA and CDR2 as FQGTGA. The CDR3 bases are TGTGCCAGCAGCTTACTGGCGGGGGGCGGGGCCCAGTACTTC. Translated: CASSLLAGGGAQYF.

As DNA, the CDR3 is TGTGCCAGCTCCCCGAAGAGCAATCAGCCCCAGCATTTT. Its translation: CASSPKSNQPQHF. The chain couples TRBV18 to TRBJ1-5, with D unresolved. Trimming shortened V by 6 bases and J by 1 base, and 7 bases separated the two germline ends. This CDR3 has 13 residues. CDR1 and CDR2 (germline): KGHSH, LQKENI.

The J gene is TRBJ2-2, the V gene TRBV20-1; TRBD1 might be the D (8 bases). Germline values: CDR1 DFQATT, CDR2 SNEGSKA (reference sequence). The length of the CDR3 is 19 residues. The germline V and J ends were trimmed by 0 bases and 3 bases, with 23 bases remaining between them. Written as DNA, the CDR3 is TGCAGTGCTAGAGAAACCGGACAGGGAGGGGCCCGATACACCGGGGAGCTGTTTTTT. Translated: CSARETGQGGARYTGELFF.

The chain couples TRBV6-5 to TRBJ2-7; D is possibly TRBD2 (5 bases). CDR3 length: 16 amino acids. Germline-derived CDR1 and CDR2 are MNHEY and SVGAGI. V was shortened by 0 bases and J by 1 base, with 13 bases between the two germline ends. The CDR3 region is CASSYSIGSGSYEQYF. The CDR3 region has the DNA TGTGCCAGCAGTTACTCGATCGGAAGCGGTTCCTACGAGCAGTACTTC.